What follows are 6 T cell receptor beta chains derived from one specimen sequenced in a study of PD-1 blockade in classical Hodgkin lymphoma. The time point is: cycle 4 day 1 (C4D1), after 5 to 7 weeks of nivolumab. Every patient experienced relapse after autologous stem cell transplantation, and brentuximab vedotin exposure varied. Sequenced by immunoSEQ multiplex PCR; TCRdb stores in-frame clones only, minus some. The data hold approximately 84,000 clones, with 83% observed a single time. Sequencing was performed on peripheral blood mononuclear cells (PBMCs), taken before the fourth cycle of nivolumab. Receptor source: a human donor with classical Hodgkin lymphoma.

The chain couples TRBV30 to TRBJ2-7; D not resolved. V gave up 2 bases and J gave up 8 bases, with 16 bases separating them. CDR1 GTSNPN and CDR2 SVGIG come from the germline V gene (reference sequence). The CDR3 is made up of 13 amino acids. The CDR3 spells CAWSRDTLLQQYF. The CDR3 DNA is TGTGCCTGGAGTAGGGATACCCTTTTGCAGCAGTACTTC. Based on the CDR3 plus reference TRBV30 and TRBJ2-7, the full variable domain is SQTIHQWPATLVQPVGSPLSLECTVEGTSNPNLYWYRQAAGRGLQLLFYSVGIGQISSEVPQNLSASRPQDRQFILSSKKLLLSDSGFYLCAWSRDTLLQQYFGPGTRLTVT.

The chain carries TRBV27 and TRBJ2-3; 7 bases map to TRBD2. The ends lost 6 bases at V and 1 base at J; junction bases unmatched: 13. This CDR3 is built from 17 residues. Germline V gene lookup returns CDR1 MNHEY and CDR2 SMNVEV (reference sequence). CDR3 in amino acids: CASSTPPGGSGTDTQYF. The CDR3 coding sequence is TGTGCCAGCAGCACTCCCCCCGGGGGGTCCGGCACAGATACGCAGTATTTT.

The genes are TRBV19 and TRBJ2-3; 7 bases are a match to TRBD2. Trimming cost V 3 bases and J 3 bases; bases outside gene matches: 6. Germline V gives CDR1 LNHDA, CDR2 SQIVND (reference sequence). The CDR3 is 15 amino acids. DNA of the CDR3: TGTGCCAGTAGTATGGGAGGGGTCGGTACAGATACGCAGTATTTT. As protein: CASSMGGVGTDTQYF.

This chain uses TRBV6-1 with TRBJ2-2, with D tentatively TRBD2 (7 bases). The germline V gene has CDR1 MNHNS and CDR2 SASEGT. This CDR3 comprises 15 residues. V lost 2 bases and J 4 bases, leaving 11 bases between the germline ends. In DNA form, the CDR3 reads TGTGCCAGCAGTGAAAGGGGGGGCGGCACCGGGGAGCTGTTTTTT. Protein sequence: CASSERGGGTGELFF.

The gene calls are TRBV6-1 and TRBJ2-2, with 7 bases lining up with TRBD1. CDR3 size: 16 residues. Germline CDR1 MNHNS, CDR2 SASEGT. The trim removed 2 bases at V and 2 bases at J, leaving 5 bases unmatched. CDR3 DNA sequence: TGTGCCAGCAGTGAAAGAGGGGGCGCAAACACCGGGGAGCTGTTTTTT. It encodes CASSERGGANTGELFF.

This clone was seen only a few times. CDR3: CASSEGTGYGYTF. CDR3 DNA: TGTGCCAGCAGTGAAGGGACCGGGTATGGCTACACCTTC. The chain links TRBV2 to TRBJ1-2; D remains ambiguous. Deletions cut 1 base from V and 5 bases from J, with 8 bases between. This CDR3 spans 13 amino acids. Germline lookup yields CDR1 SNHLY and CDR2 FYNNEI.